In its sample, the clone carrying this TCR beta chain was seen a few times. Its antigen is as yet unknown. The data derive from a study of blood T cells in healthy people across ages. Study results and limitations: Greater diversity and more naive CD4+ cells were seen in long-lived donors than in aged donors. Age advanced and TCR beta diversity per million T cells fell, roughly linearly.

A sample-barcoded 5' primer and a J-beta primer mix were used in a second PCR of roughly 7 to 12 cycles. In TCRdb, the 5' RACE reads were re-called with MiXCR into one record per CDR3 protein. This repertoire shows approximately 940,000 distinct CDR3 sequences, roughly 48% found once; its top ten account for about an eighth. The CDR3 has 15 residues. V lost 8 bases and J lost 4; bases outside the gene matches: 11. Per the germline V gene, CDR1 is MDHEN and CDR2 is SYDVKM. Every donor contributed around 10 milliliters of peripheral blood by blood draw. This TCR derives from a man in his thirties or forties in good health. The sample was blood. The chain links TRBV28 to TRBJ2-7, with 10 bases aligning to TRBD1. In nucleotides, the CDR3 is TGTGCCAGCCTCTCCGGGGACAGGGGCTCGTACGAGCAGTACTTC. Residues: CASLSGDRGSYEQYF. The variable domain in full, with the rest retrieved from reference TRBV28 and TRBJ2-7, is DVKVTQSSRYLVKRTGEKVFLECVQDMDHENMFWYRQDPGLGLRLIYFSYDVKMKEKGDIPEGYSVSREKKERFSLILESASTNQTSMYLCASLSGDRGSYEQYFGPGTRLTVT.